Following are 11 T cell receptor beta chains from one sample sequenced in a study of control samples from healthy donors and cancer patients. TCRdb's table, derived via immunoSEQ multiplex PCR, lists solely in-frame clones and lacks some. The sample has about 130,000 clones, 80% to 95% seen once. Sequencing was carried out using blood. Receptors originate from a woman between 50 and 59 years old in good health.

The chain is built from TRBV28 and TRBJ1-2; D is undetermined. Germline assignment: CDR1 MDHEN and CDR2 SYDVKM. V was cut by 6 bases and J by 10 bases, with 15 bases left in between. The CDR3 runs to 12 residues. CDR3 in amino acids: CASRRSGRSYTF. CDR3 DNA sequence: TGTGCCAGCAGGCGCAGCGGTAGGTCCTACACCTTC.

The V gene is TRBV19, the J gene TRBJ1-1; D call uncertain. There are 15 residues in the CDR3. Trimming stripped 2 bases from V and 0 bases from J, with 10 bases between. CDR1 LNHDA and CDR2 SQIVND come from the germline V gene (reference sequence). CDR3 DNA sequence: TGTGCCAGTAGTATAAGAGTGGAGGTGAACACTGAAGCTTTCTTT. It specifies CASSIRVEVNTEAFF.

V is TRBV7-9 and J is TRBJ1-2; D unclear. The germline V and J ends were trimmed by 3 bases and 8 bases, with 10 bases remaining between them. The CDR3 covers 12 residues. The germline gives CDR1 SEHNR, CDR2 FQNEAQ (reference sequence). In DNA form, the CDR3 reads TGTGCCAGCAGCTTTCCTGCGGGAGGCTACACCTTC. Translating it yields CASSFPAGGYTF.

The chain has TRBV20-1 and TRBJ1-1; D remains unclear. CDR3 length: 13 amino acids. V lost 3 bases to trimming and J lost 5 bases, with 13 bases between them. Germline values: CDR1 DFQATT, CDR2 SNEGSKA (reference sequence). The CDR3 nucleotides read TGCAGTGCTAGTGGGGAGGGTGAGACTGAAGCTTTCTTT. Translation gives CSASGEGETEAFF.

The count of this clone is one. The V gene is TRBV2, the J gene TRBJ1-2; possible D gene TRBD1, 6 bases. Germline V gene lookup returns CDR1 SNHLY and CDR2 FYNNEI. V dropped 3 bases and J dropped 4 bases, with 12 bases sitting between them. This CDR3 comprises 14 residues. CDR3 sequence: CASSDPGVVYGYTF. The CDR3 bases are TGTGCCAGCAGTGACCCAGGGGTAGTCTATGGCTACACCTTC.

V is TRBV2 and J is TRBJ2-7; D is perhaps TRBD2 (7 bases). CDR3 length equals 14 residues. Trimming shortened V by 7 bases and J by 5 bases, and 18 bases separated the two germline ends. The germline V gene encodes CDR1 SNHLY and CDR2 FYNNEI. The CDR3 region is CASNEGGRSHEQYF. The CDR3 DNA reads as TGTGCCAGCAATGAGGGGGGGCGGTCCCACGAGCAGTACTTC.

The chain employs TRBV11-2 and TRBJ2-2; possibly TRBD1 for D (5 bases). The germline V gene has CDR1 SGHAT and CDR2 FQNNGV. Deletions cut 4 bases from V and 7 bases from J, with 10 bases between. The CDR3 covers 13 residues. The CDR3 is CASSSVRGGELFF. The CDR3 region has the DNA TGTGCCAGCAGCTCCGTTAGGGGCGGGGAGCTGTTTTTT.

This clone was observed once. The rearrangement joins TRBV20-1 to TRBJ2-1, with 8 bases aligning to TRBD2. CDR3 length equals 13 residues. Germline V gives CDR1 DFQATT, CDR2 SNEGSKA (reference sequence). The V gene end was trimmed by 3 bases and the J gene end by 7 bases; junction bases not matched to a gene: 5. As DNA, the CDR3 is TGCAGTGCTAGTGTGGTAGCGGGGAATGAGCAGTTCTTC. It codes for CSASVVAGNEQFF.

The V and J genes are TRBV13 and TRBJ1-6, with D maybe TRBD1 (5 bases). The germline V gene has CDR1 PRHDT and CDR2 FYEKMQ (reference sequence). The CDR3 is 13 amino acids. V lost 7 bases, J lost 9 bases, and 13 bases lay in between. CDR3 nucleotide sequence: TGTGCCAGCAAAGACAGTGGGAGTTCACCCCTCCACTTT. Amino acid sequence: CASKDSGSSPLHF.

The count of this clone is one. The chain carries TRBV7-6 and TRBJ2-1; TRBD1 aligns across 9 bases. Germline V gene data show CDR1 as SGHVS and CDR2 as FNYEAQ. The CDR3 is 21 residues long. V trimming: 1 base; J trimming: 0 bases; junction bases outside the gene matches: 16. In DNA form, the CDR3 reads TGTGCCAGCAGCTTAGAATCACAGGGGGCTTGGACCCTAAGCTCCTACAATGAGCAGTTCTTC. This translates into CASSLESQGAWTLSSYNEQFF.

In this sample, this clone turned up once. The chain couples TRBV7-2 to TRBJ2-5, with 7 bases identical to TRBD2. This CDR3 has 13 residues. With 2 bases clipped from V and 7 bases from J, the junction kept 4 bases outside the gene matches. CDR1 and CDR2 from the germline V gene are SGHTA and FQGNSA. CDR3 sequence: CASSLTWGGTQYF. Written as DNA, the CDR3 is TGTGCCAGCAGCTTAACGTGGGGGGGGACCCAGTACTTC.